This entry lists 23 T cell receptor beta chains sequenced from one sample in a study of T cell responses to AZD1222 COVID-19 vaccine. The table came from immunoSEQ multiplex PCR; TCRdb's copy has only in-frame clones and leaves some out. Of 85,000 to 130,000 clones in the sample, roughly 91% were seen once. The source material was peripheral blood, sampled 28 days after the second AZD1222 dose. The receptor source for this set is an adult who received the AZD1222 COVID-19 vaccine.

V usage is TRBV7-9 and J usage is TRBJ2-7, with D perhaps being TRBD1 or TRBD2 (5 bases each). Germline lookup yields CDR1 SEHNR and CDR2 FQNEAQ (reference sequence). Trimming stripped 4 bases from V and 0 bases from J, with 13 bases between. This CDR3 has 15 residues. CDR3 coding DNA: TGTGCCAGCAGCTCCCGGGACCGGAGCTCCTACGAGCAGTACTTC. Translated: CASSSRDRSSYEQYF.

The chain combines TRBV24-1 with TRBJ2-1; the match to TRBD1 covers 7 bases. The CDR3 sequence is 13 residues long. Trimming at V came to 7 bases and at J to 6 bases, leaving 5 bases not matched to a gene. Germline CDR1 is KGHDR and CDR2 is SFDVKD. As DNA, the CDR3 is TGTGCCACCAGCCGGGACAGTCGCAATGAGCAGTTCTTC. Translating it yields CATSRDSRNEQFF.

This chain connects TRBV5-1 to TRBJ1-1; D is unclear. Trimming pared 0 bases from V and 2 bases from J, leaving 8 bases between. Germline V gene data show CDR1 as SGHRS and CDR2 as YFSETQ. This CDR3 is 14 amino acids long. The CDR3 sequence: CASSLASTNTEAFF. Here the CDR3 DNA reads TGCGCCAGCAGCTTGGCTAGTACAAACACTGAAGCTTTCTTT. Using reference TRBV5-1 and TRBJ1-1 for the parts outside the CDR3, the full variable domain is KAGVTQTPRYLIKTRGQQVTLSCSPISGHRSVSWYQQTPGQGLQFLFEYFSETQRNKGNFPGRFSGRQFSNSRSEMNVSTLELGDSALYLCASSLASTNTEAFFGQGTRLTVV.

This clone was recorded a few times. Other DNA sequences within the sample encode an identical CDR3. The chain recombines TRBV12-3 or TRBV12-4 with TRBJ1-2; D is undetermined. The CDR3 has 12 residues. V was shortened by 5 bases and J by 5 bases, with 9 bases between the two germline ends. The CDR3 region is CASSGTDYGYTF. In DNA form, the CDR3 reads TGTGCCAGCAGTGGTACAGATTATGGCTACACCTTC.

V usage is TRBV7-9 and J usage is TRBJ1-1; tentatively, D is TRBD1 (6 bases). Germline-derived CDR1 and CDR2 are SEHNR and FQNEAQ (reference sequence). The CDR3 spans 15 residues. V lost 4 bases and J 3 bases, leaving 15 bases between the germline ends. This CDR3 is CASSSGKKGDTEAFF. In DNA, the CDR3 is TGTGCCAGCAGCTCAGGGAAAAAGGGGGACACTGAAGCTTTCTTT.

The CDR3 spells CASSVGQQYGYTF. The CDR3 DNA reads TGTGCCAGCAGCGTAGGGCAGCAATATGGCTACACCTTC. This chain uses TRBV9 with TRBJ1-2, with unresolved D. The CDR3 is 13 residues long. The V gene's germline CDR1 is SGDLS and CDR2 YYNGEE. V was pared by 0 bases and J by 5 bases, with 8 bases between.

This sequence joins TRBV18 and TRBJ1-6; 7 bases map to TRBD1. J lost 5 bases, V lost 8 bases, and 6 bases had no gene match. Germline CDR1 KGHSH, CDR2 LQKENI. CDR3 length equals 14 residues. The CDR3 loop is CASATGLDNSPLHF. Here the CDR3 DNA reads TGTGCCAGCGCGACAGGGCTTGATAATTCACCCCTCCACTTT.

V is TRBV7-2 and J is TRBJ2-1, with TRBD2 as a possible D gene (5 bases). CDR1 and CDR2 (germline): SGHTA, FQGNSA. Trimming stripped 5 bases from V and 10 bases from J, with 21 bases between. CDR3 length: 15 amino acids. CDR3 loop: CASSPQSEGQGEQFF. In DNA form, the CDR3 reads TGTGCCAGCAGCCCCCAAAGTGAGGGTCAAGGCGAGCAGTTCTTC.

The V call is TRBV20-1, the J call TRBJ1-1; D possibly corresponds to TRBD1 (5 bases). This CDR3 has 11 amino acids. CDR1 and CDR2 from the germline V gene are DFQATT and SNEGSKA (reference sequence). Between the trimmed V and J ends, which lost 3 bases and 8 bases, there was a span of 10 bases. The CDR3 nucleotides read TGCAGTGCTAGGGGGGGGAGAGAAGCTTTCTTT. Protein sequence: CSARGGREAFF.

The V call is TRBV27, the J call TRBJ2-1; 15 bases are a match to TRBD2. The CDR3 is 20 amino acids. Trimming at V came to 5 bases and at J to 0 bases, leaving 11 bases not matched to a gene. Germline CDR1 MNHEY, CDR2 SMNVEV (reference sequence). As DNA, the CDR3 is TGTGCCAGCAGTCCGGGACTAGCGGGGGGCAGGGTTGGCTCCTACAATGAGCAGTTCTTC. Protein product: CASSPGLAGGRVGSYNEQFF.

The genes are TRBV5-1 and TRBJ2-1, with TRBD2 matching over 7 bases. Germline V gene lookup returns CDR1 SGHRS and CDR2 YFSETQ. This CDR3 has 14 amino acids. V trimming: 3 bases; J trimming: 8 bases; junction bases outside the gene matches: 8. CDR3 protein: CASSSSGAVDEQFF. CDR3 in DNA: TGCGCCAGCAGCTCGAGCGGGGCAGTGGATGAGCAGTTCTTC.

This clone has more than one count but fewer than ten. This sequence joins TRBV7-9 and TRBJ1-6; the D is unclear. With 5 bases removed from V and 14 bases from J, the gap between germline ends came to 16 bases. CDR3 size: 13 residues. CDR1 is SEHNR and CDR2 is FQNEAQ in the germline V gene (reference sequence). The CDR3: CASSPPQKVSLHF. CDR3 nucleotides: TGTGCCAGCAGCCCCCCTCAGAAAGTATCCCTCCACTTT.

The V call is TRBV9, the J call TRBJ2-2; D not certain. Germline lookup yields CDR1 SGDLS and CDR2 YYNGEE. This CDR3 spans 16 amino acids. Trimming took 2 bases from V and 2 from J, leaving 13 bases between them. CDR3 sequence: CASSVMTEINTGELFF. The CDR3, as DNA: TGTGCCAGCAGCGTTATGACGGAGATAAACACCGGGGAGCTGTTTTTT.

The gene calls are TRBV7-9 and TRBJ2-7; 9 bases map to TRBD1. Germline V gene lookup returns CDR1 SEHNR and CDR2 FQNEAQ (reference sequence). This CDR3 region has 13 residues. The junction had 2 bases not matched to a gene; V was cut back by 6 bases and J by 2 bases. The CDR3: CASRRTGAYEQYF. In DNA form, the CDR3 reads TGTGCCAGCAGAAGGACAGGGGCCTACGAGCAGTACTTC.

The genes are TRBV29-1 and TRBJ2-7, with TRBD2 matching 9 bases. The CDR3 consists of 14 residues. V shed 6 bases, J shed 2 bases, and the junction held 8 bases outside the gene matches. The germline gives CDR1 SQVTM, CDR2 ANQGSEA. CDR3 residues: CSVAVLAGAYEQYF. The CDR3 DNA reads TGCAGCGTAGCCGTATTAGCGGGGGCCTACGAGCAGTACTTC.

The gene calls are TRBV9 and TRBJ2-6; possible D gene TRBD1, 6 bases. Trimming took off 3 bases at V and 4 bases at J, with 11 bases between the two ends. The CDR3 runs 15 residues. Per germline, CDR1 SGDLS and CDR2 YYNGEE. CDR3 protein: CASSATQGGANVLTF. The CDR3 region has the DNA TGTGCCAGCAGCGCAACACAGGGCGGGGCCAACGTCCTGACTTTC.

The chain links TRBV5-6 to TRBJ1-4; 9 nucleotides align to TRBD1. Germline V gene data show CDR1 as SGHDT and CDR2 as YYEEEE. V lost 4 bases to trimming and J lost 6 bases; unmatched junction nucleotides: 4. The CDR3 is made up of 14 amino acids. The CDR3 sequence: CASSAWTGDEKLFF. CDR3 DNA: TGTGCCAGCAGCGCCTGGACAGGGGATGAAAAACTGTTTTTT.

The rearrangement uses TRBV11-2 and TRBJ1-1; 9 nucleotides match TRBD1. This CDR3 is 16 amino acids long. In germline, CDR1 is SGHAT, CDR2 FQNNGV. V shed 5 bases and J 1 base; nucleotides not matched to a gene: 8. The CDR3 coding sequence is TGTGCCAGCAGCCCAGGGACAGGGCATTGGAACACTGAAGCTTTCTTT. As protein: CASSPGTGHWNTEAFF.

This sequence joins TRBV19 and TRBJ1-2; D perhaps matches TRBD1 (5 bases). The V and J ends lost 4 bases and 4 bases respectively, with 19 bases between them. Germline assignment: CDR1 LNHDA and CDR2 SQIVND (reference sequence). There are 16 residues in the CDR3. The CDR3 nucleotides are TGTGCCAGTAGTACCGGCTACGGGACGGAGATCTATGGCTACACCTTC. Encoded protein: CASSTGYGTEIYGYTF.

The CDR3 reads CASARGGGDTQYF. The CDR3 DNA reads as TGTGCTAGTGCCCGGGGGGGCGGGGATACGCAGTATTTT. The V and J genes are TRBV12-5 and TRBJ2-3; 8 bases line up with TRBD2. CDR3 length: 13 residues. The germline gives CDR1 LGHNT, CDR2 FRNRAP. With V trimmed by 7 bases and J by 6 bases, 6 bases remained unmatched.

The chain joins TRBV21-1 to TRBJ2-7; TRBD2 is the table's D call and was not checked against the DNA. TRBV21-1 is assigned pseudogene status. The CDR3 spans 12 residues. CDR3 residues: CASSKEGSEQYF. DNA for the CDR3: TGTGCCAGCAGCAAGGAGGGAAGCGAGCAGTACTTC.

This rearrangement joins TRBV25-1 to TRBJ1-6; no definite D call. The CDR3 runs to 17 residues. V was cut by 3 bases and J by 10 bases, with 22 bases left in between. The germline CDR1 and CDR2 sequences are MGHDK and SYGVNS. CDR3 region: CASSDAWTSALESPLHF. CDR3 coding DNA: TGTGCCAGCAGTGACGCATGGACCTCGGCCTTAGAGTCACCCCTCCACTTT.

V is TRBV9 and J is TRBJ1-1; weak D call: TRBD1 (5 bases). The V and J ends lost 0 bases and 8 bases respectively, with 11 bases between them. Germline-derived CDR1 and CDR2 are SGDLS and YYNGEE. The length of the CDR3 is 13 residues. This CDR3 reads CASSVGGRGEAFF. The CDR3 DNA is TGTGCCAGCAGCGTAGGAGGGAGGGGAGAAGCTTTCTTT.